These 9 T cell receptor beta chains were sequenced from one sample in a study of T-cell memory formation after mild COVID-19. TCRdb recomputed calls from the 5' RACE reads with MiXCR, one row per CDR3 protein. Among 270,000 or so distinct CDR3 sequences listed, more than 15% were seen once. Sequencing input: PBMCs or a T cell subset sorted from them (not recorded which). The origin of the receptors is a man between 18 and 35 years old who had mild COVID-19 (a few samples of this study predate the infection). Cell type and time point are not known.

The chain joins TRBV6-6 to TRBJ2-3; tentatively, D is TRBD2 (6 bases). V gave up 8 bases and J gave up 2 bases, with 14 bases separating them. The CDR3 has 14 amino acids. CDR1 is MNHNY, CDR2 SVGAGI, per germline (reference sequence). The CDR3 DNA follows: TGTGCCAGCCGCTGGGGACTCAACACAGATACGCAGTATTTT. Amino acids: CASRWGLNTDTQYF.

This clonotype was counted only a few times. The CDR3 spells CASSQAYPRGGRETQYF. As DNA, the CDR3 is TGCGCCAGCAGCCAAGCGTATCCCAGGGGAGGGAGGGAGACCCAGTACTTC. This chain joins TRBV4-1 and TRBJ2-5, with a weak D call TRBD2 (7 bases). This CDR3 comprises 17 residues. Germline lookup yields CDR1 MGHRA and CDR2 YSYEKL. The V end lost 1 base, the J end lost 5 bases, and 20 bases lay between the germline ends.

This clonotype turned up a few times. This chain links TRBV20-1 with TRBJ1-3; tentative D call: TRBD1 (5 bases). The V gene's germline CDR1 is DFQATT and CDR2 SNEGSKA (reference sequence). Trimming cost V 0 bases and J 3 bases, with 12 bases left between them. The length of the CDR3 is 15 residues. In DNA, the CDR3 is TGCAGTGCTAGAGATCGCAGGGAAAGTGGAAACACCATATATTTT. Protein sequence: CSARDRRESGNTIYF.

A few counts support this clonotype. The chain couples TRBV4-3 to TRBJ2-7; D remains ambiguous. The ends were cut back, 4 bases at V and 4 bases at J, with 11 bases in the middle. In germline, CDR1 is LGHNA, CDR2 YSLEER. There are 13 residues in the CDR3. In nucleotides, the CDR3 is TGCGCCAGCAGCCCGTCCCACTCGTACGAGCAGTACTTC. Its translation is CASSPSHSYEQYF.

This clonotype was detected only a few times. The chain is built from TRBV7-2 and TRBJ2-5, with D possibly TRBD2 on 6 matching bases. CDR1 is SGHTA, CDR2 FQGNSA, per germline. This CDR3 comprises 13 residues. V was cut by 4 bases and J by 1 base, with 7 bases left in between. The CDR3 DNA sequence: TGTGCCAGCAGCTGGGGACTCCAAGAGACCCAGTACTTC. It is translated as CASSWGLQETQYF.

This clonotype was seen at least ten times. The chain uses TRBV29-1 and TRBJ1-1, with TRBD1 as a possible D gene (5 bases). Germline CDR1 and CDR2: SQVTM and ANQGSEA. The CDR3 spans 16 residues. The V end lost 8 bases, the J end lost 3 bases, and 25 bases lay between the germline ends. The CDR3 nucleotides are TGCAGCTCATTAGGGGTCCCTTTGGGGGTGGACACTGAAGCTTTCTTT. Protein sequence: CSSLGVPLGVDTEAFF. Filled out from reference TRBV29-1 and TRBJ1-1, the complete variable domain reads SAVISQKPSRDICQRGTSLTIQCQVDSQVTMMFWYRQQPGQSLTLIATANQGSEATYESGFVIDKFPISRPNLTFSTLTVSNMSPEDSSIYLCSSLGVPLGVDTEAFFGQGTRLTVV.

This clonotype was detected a few times. The chain uses TRBV5-1 and TRBJ2-5; D ambiguous. Trimming took off 2 bases at V and 0 bases at J, with 8 bases between the two ends. The germline V gene has CDR1 SGHRS and CDR2 YFSETQ. The CDR3 has 14 amino acids. The DNA for the CDR3 is TGCGCCAGCAGCTTTGGGCAGTACCAAGAGACCCAGTACTTC. This gives the protein CASSFGQYQETQYF.

There are a few counts of this clonotype. This chain uses TRBV5-1 with TRBJ2-3; D is perhaps TRBD1 (6 bases). Trimming stripped 1 base from V and 6 bases from J, with 15 bases between. This CDR3 has 15 amino acids. The germline CDR1 and CDR2 sequences are SGHRS and YFSETQ. The CDR3 region has the DNA TGCGCCAGCAGCTTGTGGGTTGGGGGCGCGGATACGCAGTATTTT. Protein product: CASSLWVGGADTQYF.

This clonotype was detected ten times or more. The gene calls are TRBV7-9 and TRBJ2-2; 9 bases are shared with TRBD2. The CDR3 consists of 15 residues. The V gene's germline CDR1 is SEHNR and CDR2 FQNEAQ (reference sequence). J gave up 7 bases and V 0 bases, and 3 bases lay outside the gene matches. Here the CDR3 DNA reads TGTGCCAGCAGCTTAGCAGCGGGGGGCGTCGGGGAGCTGTTTTTT. Translation gives CASSLAAGGVGELFF.